This T cell receptor (beta chain) emerged from a study of shared clonotypes between healthy human individuals. Study context: Serving as donors were two women and three men, whose ages spanned 18 to 49. CD4 naive cells filled three plates per donor, CD4 memory three, CD8 naive two and CD8 memory one. Study-wide points: Roughly 4.7% was the fraction of naive CD4 clonotypes found shared across a few donors. Shared clonotypes across all four donors exceeded non-shared ones in generation probability.

This clone was recorded once. The antigen remains undetermined. Germline V CDR1 and CDR2: SNHLY, FYNNEI. This CDR3 comprises 16 residues. V trimming: 4 bases; J trimming: 6 bases; junction bases outside the gene matches: 11. Positively selected for CCR7, the CD45RO-negative cells used as naive CD8 cells excluded terminally differentiated effector memory CD45RA+ cells. The method was immunoSEQ multiplex PCR; TCRdb's version includes in-frame clones alone and lacks a portion of them. The data show about 2,200,000 clones, with roughly 91% seen just once and more than 1.5% held by the top ten. The chain joins TRBV2 to TRBJ2-7, with 11 bases fitting TRBD2. The sample taken for sequencing was naive CD8+ T cells from PBMCs. This sequence originates from a man aged 18 to 29 in good health. Some clones in this sample may be carry-over from other donors' samples. The CDR3: CASSVTSGTRGGEQYF. The CDR3 region has the DNA TGTGCCAGCAGTGTGACTAGCGGGACGAGAGGTGGCGAGCAGTACTTC.